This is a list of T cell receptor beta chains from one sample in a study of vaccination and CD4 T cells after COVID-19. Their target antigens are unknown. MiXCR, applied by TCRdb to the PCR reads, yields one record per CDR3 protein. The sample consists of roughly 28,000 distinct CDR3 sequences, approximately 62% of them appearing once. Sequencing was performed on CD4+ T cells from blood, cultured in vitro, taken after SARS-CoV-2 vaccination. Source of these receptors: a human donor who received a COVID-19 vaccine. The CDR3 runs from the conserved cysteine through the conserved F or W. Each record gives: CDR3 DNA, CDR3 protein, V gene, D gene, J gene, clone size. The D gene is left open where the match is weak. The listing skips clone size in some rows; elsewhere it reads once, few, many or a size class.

DNA: TGTGCCAGCAGCTTACAGGGTGGCTCACCCCTCCACTTT
CDR3: CASSLQGGSPLHF
V: TRBV7-9
D: -
J: TRBJ1-6
size: -

DNA: TGCAGTGCTAGGAGGACGACAGGGGACATGAATCAGCCCCAGCATTTT
CDR3: CSARRTTGDMNQPQHF
V: TRBV20-1
D: TRBD1
J: TRBJ1-5
size: few

DNA: TGTGCCAGCAGCTTAGTTCTTTTGGCAGGGGGTGGGAAAACTGAAGCTTTCTTT
CDR3: CASSLVLLAGGGKTEAFF
V: TRBV7-9
D: TRBD1
J: TRBJ1-1
size: -

DNA: TGTGCCACCGGGACAGATTATTATAGCAATCAGCCCCAGCATTTT
CDR3: CATGTDYYSNQPQHF
V: TRBV15
D: TRBD1
J: TRBJ1-5
size: few

DNA: TGTGCCAGCAGCCCCCCGGGATCACCCCTCCACTTT
CDR3: CASSPPGSPLHF
V: TRBV6-1
D: -
J: TRBJ1-6
size: -

DNA: TGTGCCAGCAGCACCGACCAGGGGACTGAAGCTTTCTTT
CDR3: CASSTDQGTEAFF
V: TRBV7-8
D: -
J: TRBJ1-1
size: few

DNA: TGCAGTGCTAGAACCGGACAGGGTGGGTTCAAAAACATTCAGTACTTC
CDR3: CSARTGQGGFKNIQYF
V: TRBV20-1
D: TRBD1
J: TRBJ2-4
size: -

DNA: TGTGCCAGCAGTAGGGACAGTCCTCTCGGCTACACCTTC
CDR3: CASSRDSPLGYTF
V: TRBV2
D: TRBD1
J: TRBJ1-2
size: -

DNA: TGTGCCAGCAGTGCCCGGCAGGGAGGGAACTATGGCTACACCTTC
CDR3: CASSARQGGNYGYTF
V: TRBV6-1
D: -
J: TRBJ1-2
size: -

DNA: TGTGCCAGCTCACCACCGGGACAGACCACGGACACTGAAGCTTTCTTT
CDR3: CASSPPGQTTDTEAFF
V: TRBV18
D: TRBD1
J: TRBJ1-1
size: few

DNA: TGTGCCTGGAGTGCTGAGGGAGAGACCCAGTACTTC
CDR3: CAWSAEGETQYF
V: TRBV30
D: -
J: TRBJ2-5
size: once

DNA: TGTGCCACCAGTGATGCGACTAGGGACATTCAGTACTTC
CDR3: CATSDATRDIQYF
V: TRBV24-1
D: -
J: TRBJ2-4
size: once

DNA: TGTGCCACCAGTGATTTCGGCCCCGGGGGGCAGAAAGAGACCCAGTACTTC
CDR3: CATSDFGPGGQKETQYF
V: TRBV24-1
D: -
J: TRBJ2-5
size: -

DNA: TGTGCCAGCAGCTTAGGGGTGGGGGATATAAGCACAGATACGCAGTATTTT
CDR3: CASSLGVGDISTDTQYF
V: TRBV7-8
D: -
J: TRBJ2-3
size: once

DNA: TGTGCCAGCAGTGAAGATTCTGATACGCAGTATTTT
CDR3: CASSEDSDTQYF
V: TRBV6-1
D: -
J: TRBJ2-3
size: few

DNA: TGTGCCAGCAATAAGGGAAGCAGCACTGAAGCTTTCTTT
CDR3: CASNKGSSTEAFF
V: TRBV12-3/TRBV12-4
D: -
J: TRBJ1-1
size: -

DNA: TGTGCCAGCAGTGTGGACAGGTCTGGAAACACCATATATTTT
CDR3: CASSVDRSGNTIYF
V: TRBV6-1
D: TRBD1
J: TRBJ1-3
size: -

DNA: TGCAGTGCTCTAACCCGGGGAGGCGAGAATTCACCCCTCCACTTT
CDR3: CSALTRGGENSPLHF
V: TRBV20-1
D: -
J: TRBJ1-6
size: -

DNA: TGTGCCAGCAGTGAGGGGTCAGGCGGACTTTACTTC
CDR3: CASSEGSGGLYF
V: TRBV2
D: -
J: TRBJ1-2
size: few

DNA: TGTGCCATCAGTCCTGCCGCGGGGGGGCTTAAAGGGAGCACAGATACGCAGTATTTT
CDR3: CAISPAAGGLKGSTDTQYF
V: TRBV10-3
D: TRBD2
J: TRBJ2-3
size: -

DNA: TGTGCCAGCAGTTACTCGAGAGGGACACCCATATATTTT
CDR3: CASSYSRGTPIYF
V: TRBV6-5
D: -
J: TRBJ1-3
size: -

DNA: TGCGCCAGCAGCTCGGACGACGGAGTTTGGGATGAAAAACTGTTTTTT
CDR3: CASSSDDGVWDEKLFF
V: TRBV5-1
D: -
J: TRBJ1-4
size: -

DNA: TGTGCCAGCAGTACTCCCTTGTCCGGGGGGTTCCCCAATGAGCAGTTCTTC
CDR3: CASSTPLSGGFPNEQFF
V: TRBV12-3/TRBV12-4
D: TRBD2
J: TRBJ2-1
size: -

DNA: TGTGCCAGCAGTGCTCCGGGACAGGGTGAGGGTTCACCCCTCCACTTT
CDR3: CASSAPGQGEGSPLHF
V: TRBV28
D: TRBD1
J: TRBJ1-6
size: few

DNA: TGTGCCAGCAGTTTATCAGGGTACTATGGCTACACCTTC
CDR3: CASSLSGYYGYTF
V: TRBV12-3/TRBV12-4
D: -
J: TRBJ1-2
size: few

DNA: TGTGCCAGCAGCTTAAGCAGGGCCGGTAAAGAGACCCAGTACTTC
CDR3: CASSLSRAGKETQYF
V: TRBV7-3
D: -
J: TRBJ2-5
size: -

DNA: TGCGCCAGCAGGTATCGACTAGAGCAGTTCTTC
CDR3: CASRYRLEQFF
V: TRBV10-1
D: -
J: TRBJ2-1
size: few

DNA: TGTGCCAGCAGCCGGGACAGGTTTGACAATGAGCAGTTCTTC
CDR3: CASSRDRFDNEQFF
V: TRBV7-8
D: TRBD1
J: TRBJ2-1
size: once